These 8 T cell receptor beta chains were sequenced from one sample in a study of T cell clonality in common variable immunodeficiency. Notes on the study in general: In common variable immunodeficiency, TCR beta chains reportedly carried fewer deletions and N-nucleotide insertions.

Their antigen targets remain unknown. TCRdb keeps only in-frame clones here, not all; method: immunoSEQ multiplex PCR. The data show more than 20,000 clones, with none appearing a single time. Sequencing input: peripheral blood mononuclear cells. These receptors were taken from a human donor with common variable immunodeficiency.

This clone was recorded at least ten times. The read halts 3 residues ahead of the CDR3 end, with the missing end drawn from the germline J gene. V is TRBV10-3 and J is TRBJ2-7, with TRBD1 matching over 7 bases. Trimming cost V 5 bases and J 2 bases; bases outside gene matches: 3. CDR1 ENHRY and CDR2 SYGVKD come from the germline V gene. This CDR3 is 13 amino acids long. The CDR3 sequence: CAISQGVAYEQYF. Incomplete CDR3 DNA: TGTGCCATCAGTCAGGGGGTGGCCTACGAG.

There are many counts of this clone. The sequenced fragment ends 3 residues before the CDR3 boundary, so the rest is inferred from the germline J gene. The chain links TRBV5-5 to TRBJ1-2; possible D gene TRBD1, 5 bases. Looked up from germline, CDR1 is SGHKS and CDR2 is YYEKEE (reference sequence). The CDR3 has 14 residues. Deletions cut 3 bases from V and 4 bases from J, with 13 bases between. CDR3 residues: CASSSRSGSYGYTF. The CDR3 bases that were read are TGTGCCAGCAGCTCCCGATCAGGGAGCTATGGC.

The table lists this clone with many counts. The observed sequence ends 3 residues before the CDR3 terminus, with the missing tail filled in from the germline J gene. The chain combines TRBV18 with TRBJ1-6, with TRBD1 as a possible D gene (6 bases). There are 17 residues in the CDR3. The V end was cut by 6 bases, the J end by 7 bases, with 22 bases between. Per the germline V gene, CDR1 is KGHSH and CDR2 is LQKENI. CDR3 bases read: TGTGCCAGCTCGAAAATCAGTACAGGGTCGCCAAATTCACCC. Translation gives CASSKISTGSPNSP. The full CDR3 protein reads CASSKISTGSPNSPLHF.

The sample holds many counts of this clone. The CDR3: CASSNRGRGSPLHF. The CDR3 DNA, read in part, is TGTGCCAGCAGTAACAGGGGGCGAGGTTCACCC. This chain links TRBV5-6 with TRBJ1-6; the match to TRBD1 covers 9 bases. The CDR3 extends 3 residues past the end of the read, so its final part is completed from the germline J gene. J was trimmed by 9 bases and V by 5 bases; bases with no gene match: 6. Germline V gene lookup returns CDR1 SGHDT and CDR2 YYEEEE. This CDR3 is built from 14 residues.

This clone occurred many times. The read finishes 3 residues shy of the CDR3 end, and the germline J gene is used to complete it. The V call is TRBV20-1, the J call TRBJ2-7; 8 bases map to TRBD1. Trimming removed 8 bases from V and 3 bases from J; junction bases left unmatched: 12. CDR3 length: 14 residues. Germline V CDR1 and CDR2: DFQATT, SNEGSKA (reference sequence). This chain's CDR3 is CSSEESGGFYEQYF. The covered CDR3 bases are TGCAGTTCGGAGGAGTCAGGGGGCTTCTACGAG.

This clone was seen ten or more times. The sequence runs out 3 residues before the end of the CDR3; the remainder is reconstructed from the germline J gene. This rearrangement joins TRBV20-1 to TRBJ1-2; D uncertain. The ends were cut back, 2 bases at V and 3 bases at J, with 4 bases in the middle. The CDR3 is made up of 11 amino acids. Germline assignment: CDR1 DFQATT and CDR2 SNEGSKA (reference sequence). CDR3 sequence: CSARSYYGYTF. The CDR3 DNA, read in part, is TGCAGTGCTAGATCGTACTATGGC.

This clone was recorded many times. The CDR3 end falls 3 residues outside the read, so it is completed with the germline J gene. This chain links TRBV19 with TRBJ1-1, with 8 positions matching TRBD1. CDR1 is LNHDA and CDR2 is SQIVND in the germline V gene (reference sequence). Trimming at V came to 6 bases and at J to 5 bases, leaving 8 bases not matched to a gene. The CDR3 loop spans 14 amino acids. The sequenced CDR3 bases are TGTGCCAGTAGCCGGAGACAGGGGTTGACTGAA. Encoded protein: CASSRRQGLTE. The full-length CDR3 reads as CASSRRQGLTEAFF. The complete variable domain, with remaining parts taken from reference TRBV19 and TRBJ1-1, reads DGGITQSPKYLFRKEGQNVTLSCEQNLNHDAMYWYRQDPGQGLRLIYYSQIVNDFQKGDIAEGYSVSREKKESFPLTVTSAQKNPTAFYLCASSRRQGLTEAFFGQGTRLTVV.

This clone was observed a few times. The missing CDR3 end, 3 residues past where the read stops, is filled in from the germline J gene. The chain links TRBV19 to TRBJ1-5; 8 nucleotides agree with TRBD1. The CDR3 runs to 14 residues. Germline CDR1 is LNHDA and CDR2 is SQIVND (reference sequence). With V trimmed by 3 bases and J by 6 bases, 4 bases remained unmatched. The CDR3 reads CASSIPGGGQPQHF. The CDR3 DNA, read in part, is TGTGCCAGTAGTATCCCAGGGGGCGGTCAGCCC.